This is a list of T cell receptor beta chains from one sample in a study of T cell repertoires in cytomegalovirus infection. Via MiXCR, TCRdb re-called the reads, giving one row per CDR3 protein. The sample holds 160,000 or so distinct CDR3 sequences, around 22% seen once. Sequenced material: PBMCs. The receptors derive from a human donor in good health (CMV status not recorded). Some clones in this sample may be carry-over from other donors' samples. The CDR3 runs from the conserved cysteine through the conserved F or W. D genes are given only for firm matches. Clone size is stated in some rows and not others, as once, few, many or a class when expanded.

cdr3_aa	cdr3_nt	j_call	cdr3_length	v_call	d_call	clone_size
CASSPGLAINNEQFF	TGTGCCAGCAGCCCGGGACTAGCGATCAACAATGAGCAGTTCTTC	TRBJ2-1	15	TRBV7-8	TRBD2	few
CASSMLDSSYGYTF	TGTGCCAGCAGCATGCTTGACAGCTCGTATGGCTACACCTTC	TRBJ1-2	14	TRBV7-9	.	many
CASTIMTGDLSNEKLFF	TGTGCCAGCACTATCATGACAGGGGATCTATCTAATGAAAAACTGTTTTTT	TRBJ1-4	17	TRBV28	TRBD1	few
CASSFGGGRRNEQFF	TGTGCCAGCAGTTTTGGGGGGGGCCGGAGGAATGAGCAGTTCTTC	TRBJ2-1	15	TRBV28	.	.
CASSLPRGLSLGDQETQYF	TGTGCCAGCAGCTTACCGCGGGGACTTAGCTTAGGGGACCAAGAGACCCAGTACTTC	TRBJ2-5	19	TRBV7-2	.	many
CASTKKRSGNTEAFF	TGTGCCAGCACCAAAAAGAGGTCCGGGAACACTGAAGCTTTCTTT	TRBJ1-1	15	TRBV12-3/TRBV12-4	.	once
CASRKQGTGYEQYF	TGTGCCAGCAGAAAACAGGGGACCGGGTACGAGCAGTACTTC	TRBJ2-7	14	TRBV28	TRBD1	many
CASSQGGRTDTQYF	TGTGCCAGCAGTCAGGGGGGACGCACAGATACGCAGTATTTT	TRBJ2-3	14	TRBV12-3/TRBV12-4	.	few
CSVQGDGYTF	TGCAGCGTTCAGGGGGATGGCTACACCTTC	TRBJ1-2	10	TRBV29-1	TRBD1	.
CASSGGRTENTEAFF	TGTGCCAGCAGCGGCGGCCGGACAGAGAACACTGAAGCTTTCTTT	TRBJ1-1	15	TRBV5-6	.	.
CASSYDRGLAGNKQFF	TGTGCCAGCAGCTACGACAGGGGACTAGCGGGAAATAAGCAGTTCTTC	TRBJ2-1	16	TRBV7-9	TRBD2	.